The 22 T cell receptor beta chains reported below all come from one sample, sequenced in a study of radiation and T cells in renal cell carcinoma. Only in-frame clones appear in the TCRdb table, and some are missing; sequencing was by immunoSEQ multiplex PCR. The sample carries some 80,000 clones, 65% to 90% recorded once. Described time point: blood 2 weeks post-SBRT. Treatment of the sample: 15 Gy SBRT to primary tumor, nephrectomy 4 weeks later. The input for sequencing was blood, taken from a patient whose treatment included radiotherapy and nephrectomy. The receptors stem from a woman in her fifties or sixties with renal cell carcinoma.

The chain recombines TRBV2 with TRBJ2-7; 10 positions match TRBD1. With 5 bases clipped from V and 7 bases from J, the junction kept 8 bases outside the gene matches. The CDR3 runs to 14 residues. Germline V gives CDR1 SNHLY, CDR2 FYNNEI. The CDR3 sequence is CASSRDRGSGEQYF. CDR3 in DNA: TGTGCCAGCAGTCGGGACAGGGGCTCAGGGGAGCAGTACTTC.

V gene TRBV5-1 combines with J gene TRBJ2-3; TRBD2 agrees at 10 bases. CDR1 is SGHRS, CDR2 YFSETQ, per germline. Trimming at V came to 0 bases and at J to 2 bases, leaving 3 bases not matched to a gene. The CDR3 consists of 16 residues. In DNA, the CDR3 is TGCGCCAGCAGCTTGGGGCTAGCGGGGGACACAGATACGCAGTATTTT. This codes for CASSLGLAGDTDTQYF.

The chain links TRBV5-1 to TRBJ1-6; TRBD1 matches 7 bases. Trimming at V came to 4 bases and at J to 0 bases, leaving 7 bases not matched to a gene. CDR3 size: 17 residues. Germline assignment: CDR1 SGHRS and CDR2 YFSETQ. The CDR3 coding sequence is TGCGCCAGCAGCCCTGACAGGGTGAGCTCCTATAATTCACCCCTCCACTTT. Its protein product is CASSPDRVSSYNSPLHF.

The CDR3 sequence is CASSQGAGGNEKLFF. The CDR3 region has the DNA TGCGCCAGCAGCCAAGGTGCGGGAGGGAATGAAAAACTGTTTTTT. This chain joins TRBV4-1 and TRBJ1-4; D unresolved. The CDR3 consists of 15 residues. Per the germline V gene, CDR1 is MGHRA and CDR2 is YSYEKL. Trimming took 1 base from V and 5 from J, leaving 11 bases between them.

V and J are TRBV6-5 and TRBJ1-4, with D maybe TRBD1 (6 bases). Trimming pared 4 bases from V and 4 bases from J, leaving 10 bases between. Germline CDR1 and CDR2: MNHEY and SVGAGI. The CDR3 spans 14 residues. CDR3 sequence (DNA): TGTGCCAGCAGTTCAGGGGTTATTAATGAAAAACTGTTTTTT. Protein product: CASSSGVINEKLFF.

The chain couples TRBV6-1 to TRBJ2-7; TRBD1 agrees at 7 bases. CDR1 is MNHNS, CDR2 SASEGT, per germline. V lost 2 bases, J lost 4 bases, and 8 bases stayed unmatched. CDR3 length: 15 amino acids. The CDR3 nucleotides read TGTGCCAGCAGTGAAAGAGGGACAGAATTGTACGAGCAGTACTTC. Its translation is CASSERGTELYEQYF.

The chain is built from TRBV28 and TRBJ2-7, with D maybe TRBD2 (6 bases). V lost 7 bases to trimming and J lost 3 bases, with 16 bases between them. The CDR3 extends over 14 amino acids. In germline, CDR1 is MDHEN, CDR2 SYDVKM. DNA of the CDR3: TGTGCCAGCACTACTGGGGCGGGGTTCTACGAGCAGTACTTC. It translates to CASTTGAGFYEQYF.

This clone was detected only once. The genes are TRBV4-1 and TRBJ2-7; D remains unclear. Trimming removed 1 base at V and 1 base at J, with 17 bases between. The CDR3 spans 17 residues. Germline V gene lookup returns CDR1 MGHRA and CDR2 YSYEKL. In DNA, the CDR3 is TGCGCCAGCAGCCAAGGGCCGTTCGGTGAAGGGTCCTACGAGCAGTACTTC. This translates into CASSQGPFGEGSYEQYF.

The rearrangement uses TRBV19 and TRBJ1-1; a possible D gene is TRBD1 (5 bases). The CDR3 loop spans 15 amino acids. Germline loops: CDR1 LNHDA, CDR2 SQIVND (reference sequence). V dropped 5 bases and J dropped 1 base, with 14 bases sitting between them. Here the CDR3 reads CASSGVMGENTEAFF. The CDR3 DNA is TGTGCCAGTAGTGGGGTGATGGGGGAGAACACTGAAGCTTTCTTT.

The rearrangement uses TRBV10-1 and TRBJ2-2; D gene uncertain. V shed 8 bases and J shed 2 bases, with 9 bases lying between them. Per germline, CDR1 WNHNN and CDR2 SYGVQD (reference sequence). The CDR3 is 13 amino acids. The CDR3 bases are TGCGCCAGCGGAAGAGTTAACACCGGGGAGCTGTTTTTT. Translating gives CASGRVNTGELFF.

This chain links TRBV30 with TRBJ1-6, with D unclear. The germline V and J ends were trimmed by 1 base and 0 bases, with 16 bases remaining between them. CDR1 is GTSNPN, CDR2 SVGIG, per germline (reference sequence). This CDR3 has 18 amino acids. CDR3 sequence (DNA): TGTGCCTGGAGTGGCGGCGGGTGGCGAAGCTCCTATAATTCACCCCTCCACTTT. It codes for CAWSGGGWRSSYNSPLHF.

V is TRBV4-2 and J is TRBJ2-2; no clear D gene. The ends were cut back, 0 bases at V and 1 base at J, with 6 bases in the middle. The CDR3 consists of 15 residues. The germline gives CDR1 LGHNA, CDR2 YNFKEQ. The CDR3 coding sequence is TGTGCCAGCAGCCAAGATCATGTGAACACCGGGGAGCTGTTTTTT. This gives the protein CASSQDHVNTGELFF.

The chain carries TRBV19 and TRBJ1-5; 10 bases align to TRBD1. This CDR3 comprises 15 residues. V was clipped by 8 bases and J by 6 bases; unmatched bases: 10. CDR1 and CDR2 (germline): LNHDA, SQIVND (reference sequence). Here the CDR3 DNA reads TGTGCCAGTCTCCTCGGGACAGGGGTGCCTCAGCCCCAGCATTTT. This gives the protein CASLLGTGVPQPQHF.

Note on this clone: It is likely a read error, because the conserved phenylalanine at the end of the CDR3 is missing. V usage is TRBV19 and J usage is TRBJ1-2, with a weak D call TRBD1 (6 bases). The CDR3 totals 15 residues. Trimming removed 7 bases from V and 3 bases from J, with 18 bases in between. CDR1 is LNHDA and CDR2 is SQIVND in the germline V gene (reference sequence). This CDR3 reads CASKVRDTADYGYTL. CDR3 nucleotides: TGTGCCAGTAAGGTTAGGGACACGGCGGACTATGGCTACACCCTC.

The chain is built from TRBV7-9 and TRBJ1-1; D not certain. The ends were cut back, 5 bases at V and 4 bases at J, with 14 bases in the middle. The germline V gene encodes CDR1 SEHNR and CDR2 FQNEAQ (reference sequence). There are 14 residues in the CDR3. The DNA of the CDR3 is TGTGCCAGCAGCATTGTTGGAGCGGGCACTGAAGCTTTCTTT. This translates into CASSIVGAGTEAFF.

V and J are TRBV5-4 and TRBJ2-7; 12 bases agree with TRBD2. The germline V gene has CDR1 SGHNT and CDR2 YYREEE (reference sequence). The V gene end was trimmed by 3 bases and the J gene end by 7 bases; junction bases not matched to a gene: 8. This CDR3 has 15 amino acids. For the CDR3, the DNA is TGTGCCAGCAGCTCACCGACTAGCGGGGGCCCTGAGCAGTACTTC. Translating gives CASSSPTSGGPEQYF.

Turning to this clone: The junction departs from germline at one end; a sequencing error may be responsible. The same CDR3 arises from other DNA sequences in this sample as well. The J gene is TRBJ2-5, the V gene TRBV5-1; D is unclear. CDR3 length equals 15 residues. Germline CDR1 reads SGHRS; CDR2 reads YFSETQ. The CDR3 sequence is CASSLESERGETQYF. DNA of the CDR3: TGTGCCAGCAGCTTGGAGTCGGAGAGAGGCGAGACCCAGTACTTC. The variable domain in full, completed from reference TRBV5-1 and TRBJ2-5, reads KAGVTQTPRYLIKTRGQQVTLSCSPISGHRSVSWYQQTPGQGLQFLFEYFSETQRNKGNFPGRFSGRQFSNSRSEMNVSTLELGDSALYLCASSLESERGETQYFGPGTRLLVL.

CDR3 in amino acids: CASTPTGTADTQYF. The CDR3, as DNA: TGTGCCAGCACTCCCACTGGGACAGCAGATACGCAGTATTTT. This chain joins TRBV6-5 and TRBJ2-3, with 7 bases fitting TRBD1. V shed 7 bases and J 4 bases; nucleotides not matched to a gene: 8. Germline CDR1 MNHEY, CDR2 SVGAGI. CDR3 length: 14 residues.

The V call is TRBV7-6, the J call TRBJ1-5; the D gene is possibly TRBD1 (5 bases). The V end lost 5 bases, the J end lost 3 bases, and 20 bases lay between the germline ends. Germline loops: CDR1 SGHVS, CDR2 FNYEAQ. CDR3 length: 17 residues. The DNA for the CDR3 is TGTGCCAGCAGCCCTATGGCTCGTAGGACAAACAATCAGCCCCAGCATTTT. Amino acids: CASSPMARRTNNQPQHF.

The CDR3 sequence: CATQGDRGRGNEQFF. The CDR3 DNA is TGTGCCACCCAAGGGGACAGGGGAAGGGGCAATGAGCAGTTCTTC. The chain has TRBV28 and TRBJ2-1, with 10 bases fitting TRBD1. Germline assignment: CDR1 MDHEN and CDR2 SYDVKM. The V and J ends lost 10 bases and 6 bases, in that order; junction bases with no gene match: 12. The CDR3 extends over 15 amino acids.

This chain links TRBV7-9 with TRBJ1-2; D is uncertain. Germline V gene sequence: CDR1 SEHNR, CDR2 FQNEAQ (reference sequence). V dropped 4 bases and J dropped 3 bases, with 12 bases sitting between them. This CDR3 region has 14 residues. This CDR3 reads CASSSDGFDYGYTF. CDR3 in DNA: TGTGCCAGCAGCTCCGACGGGTTTGACTATGGCTACACCTTC.

The genes are TRBV7-9 and TRBJ1-1, with D perhaps matching TRBD1 (6 bases). Germline values: CDR1 SEHNR, CDR2 FQNEAQ (reference sequence). The V gene lost 5 bases and the J gene lost 2 bases, with 18 bases spanning the gap. The CDR3 runs to 16 residues. The CDR3 DNA is TGTGCCAGCAGCCCGAGGGGGGGTACCAGTAACACTGAAGCTTTCTTT. This encodes CASSPRGGTSNTEAFF.